Presented here are 2 T cell receptor beta chains from one specimen sequenced in a study of shared clonotypes between healthy human individuals. Measured with immunoSEQ multiplex PCR; TCRdb has only the in-frame clones, and not every one. The table lists about 2.3 million clones, roughly 92% of them singletons. Sequenced material: naive CD4+ T cells from PBMCs. Subset meaning: CD45RA+ positively selected. These receptor sequences come from a man aged 18 to 29 in good health. Some clones in this sample may be carry-over from other donors' samples.

This rearrangement joins TRBV5-1 to TRBJ2-7; maybe TRBD2 (5 bases). The germline CDR1 and CDR2 sequences are SGHRS and YFSETQ. The V gene lost 5 bases and the J gene lost 0 bases, with 18 bases spanning the gap. This CDR3 comprises 16 residues. The CDR3 sequence is CASSRGLVESSYEQYF. As DNA, the CDR3 is TGCGCCAGCAGTCGCGGACTGGTCGAAAGCTCCTACGAGCAGTACTTC.

The rearrangement uses TRBV6-6 and TRBJ1-1, with D hard to call. V dropped 2 bases and J dropped 0 bases, with 10 bases sitting between them. The germline CDR1 and CDR2 sequences are MNHNY and SVGAGI (reference sequence). This CDR3 has 15 amino acids. CDR3 protein: CASSYEGAMNTEAFF. The DNA of the CDR3 is TGTGCCAGCAGTTACGAAGGCGCAATGAACACTGAAGCTTTCTTT.